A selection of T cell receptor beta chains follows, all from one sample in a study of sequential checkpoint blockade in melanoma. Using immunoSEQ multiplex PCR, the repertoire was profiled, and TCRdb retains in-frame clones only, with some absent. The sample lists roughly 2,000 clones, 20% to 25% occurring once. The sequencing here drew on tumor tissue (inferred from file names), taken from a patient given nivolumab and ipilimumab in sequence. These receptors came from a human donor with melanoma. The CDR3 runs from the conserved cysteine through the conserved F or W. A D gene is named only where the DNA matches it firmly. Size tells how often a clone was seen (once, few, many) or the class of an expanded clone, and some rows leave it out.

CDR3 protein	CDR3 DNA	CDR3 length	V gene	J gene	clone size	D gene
CASSGTGDSYNEQFF	TGTGCCAGCAGTGGGACAGGGGACTCCTACAATGAGCAGTTCTTC	15	TRBV6-8	TRBJ2-1	few	TRBD1
CASRVVAGELFF	TGTGCCAGCAGGGTGGTTGCCGGGGAGCTGTTTTTT	12	TRBV6-8	TRBJ2-2	-	-
CATSRLREIVGEQYF	TGTGCCACCAGCAGATTACGGGAGATCGTGGGGGAGCAGTACTTC	15	TRBV15	TRBJ2-7	-	-
CASSILASGSSDTQYF	TGTGCCAGTAGTATTCTGGCTAGCGGGAGTTCGGATACGCAGTATTTT	16	TRBV19	TRBJ2-3	-	TRBD2
CASSDAQGGYNEQFF	TGTGCCAGCAGTGACGCACAGGGAGGCTACAATGAGCAGTTCTTC	15	TRBV6-8	TRBJ2-1	medium-sized	-
CASSPGSDEQFF	TGTGCCAGCAGCCCGGGGAGCGATGAGCAGTTCTTC	12	TRBV9	TRBJ2-1	few	-
CASSEQVGWGQWPETQYF	TGTGCCAGCAGTGAGCAAGTGGGCTGGGGACAGTGGCCAGAGACCCAGTACTTC	18	TRBV25-1	TRBJ2-5	-	TRBD1
CASSLWGGDTEAFF	TGTGCCAGCAGTTTATGGGGTGGCGACACTGAAGCTTTCTTT	14	TRBV28	TRBJ1-1	few	-
CASSLVSGLGGNTIYF	TGCGCCAGCAGCTTGGTTTCGGGGCTCGGTGGAAACACCATATATTTT	16	TRBV5-1	TRBJ1-3	-	-
CAWRGGRAADTQYF	TGTGCCTGGAGAGGCGGGAGGGCTGCAGATACGCAGTATTTT	14	TRBV30	TRBJ2-3	few	TRBD2
CASSHIMGGASNEQYF	TGCGCCAGCAGCCATATTATGGGGGGCGCCTCGAACGAGCAGTACTTC	16	TRBV4-1	TRBJ2-7	-	-
CASSKQGEGKLFF	TGTGCCAGTAGTAAACAGGGAGAGGGAAAACTGTTTTTT	13	TRBV19	TRBJ1-4	-	-
CASSSGGRVRDEQYF	TGTGCCAGCAGCTCTGGGGGGAGAGTCAGAGACGAGCAGTACTTC	15	TRBV11-3	TRBJ2-7	medium-sized	-
CASSTTGSTGNQPQHF	TGTGCCAGTAGTACTACAGGGAGTACGGGCAATCAGCCCCAGCATTTT	16	TRBV19	TRBJ1-5	-	-
CASSSREGNYNEQFF	TGTGCCAGCAGCTCTCGGGAGGGTAATTACAATGAGCAGTTCTTC	15	TRBV11-3	TRBJ2-1	medium-sized	TRBD2
CASSLDARWGYEQYF	TGTGCCAGCAGTTTAGATGCGAGGTGGGGGTACGAGCAGTACTTC	15	TRBV28	TRBJ2-7	few	-
CASSSSGLAGGPQYF	TGTGCCAGCAGCTCTTCCGGACTAGCGGGAGGGCCGCAGTATTTT	15	TRBV11-3	TRBJ2-3	medium-sized	TRBD2
CASSATSGLLTGELFF	TGTGCCAGCAGCGCAACTAGCGGGCTTCTGACCGGGGAGCTGTTTTTT	16	TRBV11-3	TRBJ2-2	medium-sized	TRBD2
CASSQPLMALAGKETQYF	TGTGCCAGCAGCCAACCACTCATGGCACTAGCGGGAAAAGAGACCCAGTACTTC	18	TRBV11-3	TRBJ2-5	large	TRBD2
CASARQKNTEAFF	TGTGCCAGCGCCCGGCAGAAGAACACTGAAGCTTTCTTT	13	TRBV6-8	TRBJ1-1	few	-
CASSLEAMGNQPQHF	TGCGCCAGCAGCTTGGAGGCAATGGGAAATCAGCCCCAGCATTTT	15	TRBV5-1	TRBJ1-5	-	-
CASSLVQGIGEAFF	TGTGCCAGCAGCTTGGTACAGGGGATTGGTGAAGCTTTCTTT	14	TRBV11-3	TRBJ1-1	medium-sized	TRBD1
CATLTGGRGYTF	TGTGCCACCTTAACAGGGGGCCGTGGCTACACCTTC	12	TRBV6-8	TRBJ1-2	few	TRBD1
CASSPGAPTEGEQFF	TGTGCCAGCTCACCAGGCGCCCCAACTGAGGGTGAGCAGTTCTTC	15	TRBV18	TRBJ2-1	-	-
CASSQWGQLPSGANVLTF	TGCGCCAGCAGTCAATGGGGACAGCTCCCCTCTGGGGCCAACGTCCTGACTTTC	18	TRBV23-1	TRBJ2-6	few	TRBD1
CATRMGLAGVLQETQYF	TGTGCCACTCGAATGGGGCTAGCGGGAGTTTTACAAGAGACCCAGTACTTC	17	TRBV15	TRBJ2-5	-	TRBD2
CSTTGTSNNEQFF	TGCAGCACAACCGGGACTAGCAACAATGAGCAGTTCTTC	13	TRBV29-1	TRBJ2-1	-	TRBD2
CASSPGTGSNEQYF	TGTGCCAGCAGTCCCGGGACAGGGTCGAACGAGCAGTACTTC	14	TRBV6-8	TRBJ2-7	few	TRBD1
CASTKGTGSGTFTGELFF	TGTGCCAGTACCAAGGGGACGGGGTCAGGGACCTTCACCGGGGAGCTGTTTTTT	18	TRBV19	TRBJ2-2	-	-
CASSEDVGASSNEQFF	TGTGCCAGCAGTGAAGATGTTGGGGCTAGCTCCAATGAGCAGTTCTTC	16	TRBV6-1	TRBJ2-1	few	-
CASCEGTSGYNEQFF	TGTGCCAGCTGCGAGGGGACTAGCGGCTACAATGAGCAGTTCTTC	15	TRBV11-3	TRBJ2-1	-	TRBD2
CASSRGGGYEQYF	TGTGCCAGCAGTCGAGGGGGCGGCTACGAGCAGTACTTC	13	TRBV25-1	TRBJ2-7	-	TRBD1
CASSLAGKSNTEAFF	TGTGCCAGCAGCTTGGCAGGCAAATCGAACACTGAAGCTTTCTTT	15	TRBV11-3	TRBJ1-1	medium-sized	-
CASSLATGGDYGYTF	TGCGCCAGCAGCTTGGCTACAGGGGGGGACTATGGCTACACCTTC	15	TRBV5-1	TRBJ1-2	-	TRBD1
CASSILLAGGTGELFF	TGTGCCAGTAGTATACTCCTAGCGGGAGGGACCGGGGAGCTGTTTTTT	16	TRBV19	TRBJ2-2	-	TRBD2
CASSDRDRGYEQYF	TGTGCCAGCAGTGACCGGGACAGGGGCTACGAGCAGTACTTC	14	TRBV6-8	TRBJ2-7	-	TRBD1
CASHAWIGGATDTQYF	TGTGCCAGCCACGCCTGGATTGGGGGGGCCACAGATACGCAGTATTTT	16	TRBV28	TRBJ2-3	few	-